This T cell receptor (beta chain) came from a study of OX40 agonist ivuxolimab in advanced cancers. Overall study context: The group had a mean age of about 65 years, ranged from roughly 23 to 90, and was 75% to 85% male.

Clones were read by immunoSEQ multiplex PCR, and TCRdb kept only the in-frame ones, dropping some. The sample has 120,000 or so clones, approximately 89% seen once. Germline V lookup: CDR1 SGHTA, CDR2 FQGTGA. Trimming took off 5 bases at V and 2 bases at J, with 15 bases between the two ends. The CDR3 extends over 15 amino acids. The TCR was taken from an adult with an advanced solid tumor such as melanoma, head and neck, liver or kidney cancer. The source material was CD4+ or CD8+ T cells sorted from blood, sampled in a trial of the OX40 agonist ivuxolimab. The J gene is TRBJ2-5, the V gene TRBV7-3; D is possibly TRBD1 or TRBD2 (6 bases each). The CDR3, as DNA: TGTGCCAGCAGCCCTTCGGCGGGGACACAAGAGACCCAGTACTTC. Protein sequence: CASSPSAGTQETQYF. Combining the CDR3 with reference TRBV7-3 and TRBJ2-5 gives the whole variable domain GAGVSQTPSNKVTEKGKYVELRCDPISGHTALYWYRQSLGQGPEFLIYFQGTGAADDSGLPNDRFFAVRPEGSVSTLKIQRTERGDSAVYLCASSPSAGTQETQYFGPGTRLLVL.